The entry below describes one T cell receptor beta chain. Antigen: not known. The germline V and J ends were trimmed by 6 bases and 2 bases, with 9 bases remaining between them. The V gene's germline CDR1 is MNHNY and CDR2 SVGAGI (reference sequence). The CDR3 is 13 amino acids. The data derive from a study of shared clonotypes between healthy human individuals. At deep level, the assay was performed. The authors loaded roughly 200 ng DNA, 30,000 to 35,000 T cell genomes, into sorted-subset replicate PCRs. TCRdb's table, derived via immunoSEQ multiplex PCR, lists solely in-frame clones and lacks some. The sample carries some 2.1 million clones, just under 95% recorded once. Naive CD8 cells, CD45RO-negative and positively selected for CCR7, excluded terminally differentiated effector memory CD45RA+ cells. Findings of the study overall: Across a handful of donors, naive CD4 shared around 5%, naive CD8 more than 3%, memory CD4 more than 2%, memory CD8 about 0.4%. Naive subsets, compared against memory subsets, generally had larger estimated richness values.

The clonotype was recovered from a man younger than 30 in good health. Some clones in this sample may be carry-over from other donors' samples. Sequencing input: naive CD8+ T cells from PBMCs. J is TRBJ2-3 and V is TRBV6-6, with D hard to call. CDR3 residues: CASSHLLTDTQYF. The CDR3 nucleotides read TGTGCCAGCAGCCACCTTCTCACAGATACGCAGTATTTT.